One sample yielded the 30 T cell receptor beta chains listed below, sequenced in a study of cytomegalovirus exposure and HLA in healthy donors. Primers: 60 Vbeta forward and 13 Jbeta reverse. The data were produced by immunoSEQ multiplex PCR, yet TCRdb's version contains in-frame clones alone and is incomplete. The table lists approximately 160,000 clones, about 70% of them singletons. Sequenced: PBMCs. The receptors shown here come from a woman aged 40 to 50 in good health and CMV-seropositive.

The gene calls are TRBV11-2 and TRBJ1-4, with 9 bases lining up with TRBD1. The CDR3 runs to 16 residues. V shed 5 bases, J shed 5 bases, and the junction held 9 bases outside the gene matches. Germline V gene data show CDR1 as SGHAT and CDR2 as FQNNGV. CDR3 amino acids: CASSTLTGTGNEKLFF. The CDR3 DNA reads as TGTGCCAGCAGCACATTAACCGGGACAGGGAATGAAAAACTGTTTTTT.

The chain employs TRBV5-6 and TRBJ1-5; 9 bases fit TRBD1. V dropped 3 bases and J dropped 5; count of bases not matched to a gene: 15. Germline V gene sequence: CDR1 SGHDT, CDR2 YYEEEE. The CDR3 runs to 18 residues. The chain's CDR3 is CASSSSGQGKRYDQPQHF. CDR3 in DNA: TGTGCCAGCAGCTCATCGGGACAGGGAAAGCGATACGATCAGCCCCAGCATTTT.

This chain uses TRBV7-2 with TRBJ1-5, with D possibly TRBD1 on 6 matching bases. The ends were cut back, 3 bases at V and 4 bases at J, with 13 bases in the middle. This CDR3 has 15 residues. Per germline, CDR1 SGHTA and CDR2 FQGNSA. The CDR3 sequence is CASSLWGGCNQPQHF. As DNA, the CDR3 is TGTGCCAGCAGCTTGTGGGGGGGCTGTAATCAGCCCCAGCATTTT.

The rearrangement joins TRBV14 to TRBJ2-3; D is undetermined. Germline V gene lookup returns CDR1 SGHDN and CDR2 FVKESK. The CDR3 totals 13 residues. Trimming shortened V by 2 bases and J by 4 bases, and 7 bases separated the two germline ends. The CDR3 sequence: CASSQTRPDTQYF. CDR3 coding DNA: TGTGCCAGCAGCCAAACGCGGCCAGATACGCAGTATTTT.

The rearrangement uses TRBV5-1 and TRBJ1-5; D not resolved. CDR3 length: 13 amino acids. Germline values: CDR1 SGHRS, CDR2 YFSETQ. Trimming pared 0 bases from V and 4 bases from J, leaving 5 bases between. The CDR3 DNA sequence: TGCGCCAGCAGCTTGGGCGTTAATCAGCCCCAGCATTTT. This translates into CASSLGVNQPQHF.

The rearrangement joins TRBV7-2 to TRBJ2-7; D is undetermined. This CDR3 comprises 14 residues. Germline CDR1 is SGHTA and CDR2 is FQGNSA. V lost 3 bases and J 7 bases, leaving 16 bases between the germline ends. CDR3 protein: CASSFAILDWEQYF. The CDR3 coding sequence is TGTGCCAGCAGCTTTGCGATCCTTGACTGGGAGCAGTACTTC. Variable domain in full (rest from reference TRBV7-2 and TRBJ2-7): GAGVSQSPSNKVTEKGKDVELRCDPISGHTALYWYRQSLGQGLEFLIYFQGNSAPDKSGLPSDRFSAERTGGSVSTLTIQRTQQEDSAVYLCASSFAILDWEQYFGPGTRLTVT.

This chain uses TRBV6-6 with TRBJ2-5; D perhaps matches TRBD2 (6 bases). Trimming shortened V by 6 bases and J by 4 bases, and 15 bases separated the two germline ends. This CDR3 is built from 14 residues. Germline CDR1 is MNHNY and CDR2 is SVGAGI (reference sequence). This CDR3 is CASSRLENLETQYF. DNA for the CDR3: TGTGCCAGCAGCCGACTAGAAAACCTAGAGACCCAGTACTTC.

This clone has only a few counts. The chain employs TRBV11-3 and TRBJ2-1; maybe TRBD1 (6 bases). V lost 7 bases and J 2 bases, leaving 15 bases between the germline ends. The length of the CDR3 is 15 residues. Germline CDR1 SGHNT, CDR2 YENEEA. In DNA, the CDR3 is TGTGCCAGCACCCTGGACAGCCCAACCTACAATGAGCAGTTCTTC. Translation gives CASTLDSPTYNEQFF.

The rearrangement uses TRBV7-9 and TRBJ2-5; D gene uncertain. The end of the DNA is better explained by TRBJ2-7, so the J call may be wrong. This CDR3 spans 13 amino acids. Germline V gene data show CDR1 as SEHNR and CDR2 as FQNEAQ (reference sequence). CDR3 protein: CASSFGEHYEQYF. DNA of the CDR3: TGTGCCAGCAGCTTTGGCGAACACTACGAGCAGTACTTC.

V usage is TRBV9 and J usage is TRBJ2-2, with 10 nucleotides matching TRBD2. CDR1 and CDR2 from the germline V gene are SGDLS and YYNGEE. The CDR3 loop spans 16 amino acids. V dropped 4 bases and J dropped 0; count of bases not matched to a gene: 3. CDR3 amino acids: CASSLTSGANTGELFF. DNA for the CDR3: TGTGCCAGCAGCTTAACTAGCGGGGCGAACACCGGGGAGCTGTTTTTT.

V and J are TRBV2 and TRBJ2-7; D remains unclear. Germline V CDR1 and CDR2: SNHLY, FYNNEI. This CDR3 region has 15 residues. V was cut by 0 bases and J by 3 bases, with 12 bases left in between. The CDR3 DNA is TGTGCCAGCAGTGAAGCGCTTCGGAGAAACTACGAGCAGTACTTC. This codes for CASSEALRRNYEQYF.

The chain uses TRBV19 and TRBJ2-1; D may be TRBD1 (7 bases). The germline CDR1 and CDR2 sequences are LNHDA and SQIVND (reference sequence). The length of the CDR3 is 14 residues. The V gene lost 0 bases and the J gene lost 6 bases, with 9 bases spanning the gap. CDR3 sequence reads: CASSIEQGGNEQFF. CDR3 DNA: TGTGCCAGTAGTATAGAGCAGGGGGGCAATGAGCAGTTCTTC.

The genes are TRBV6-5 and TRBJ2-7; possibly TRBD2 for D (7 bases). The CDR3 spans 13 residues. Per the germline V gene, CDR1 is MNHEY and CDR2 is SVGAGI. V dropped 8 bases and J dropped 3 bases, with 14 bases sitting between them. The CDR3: CASRAGHHYEQYF. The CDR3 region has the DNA TGTGCCAGCCGAGCGGGACACCACTACGAGCAGTACTTC.

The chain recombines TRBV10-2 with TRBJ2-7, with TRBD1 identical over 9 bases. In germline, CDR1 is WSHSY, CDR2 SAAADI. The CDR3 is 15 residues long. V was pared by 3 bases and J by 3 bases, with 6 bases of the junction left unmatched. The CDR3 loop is CASSDSGTGYYEQYF. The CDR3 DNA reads TGCGCCAGCAGTGATTCCGGGACAGGGTACTACGAGCAGTACTTC.

CDR3 nucleotide sequence: TGTGCCAGTAGTATCTGGGCAGGGGATTTCGGGGAGCTGTTTTTT. The encoded protein is CASSIWAGDFGELFF. The chain uses TRBV19 and TRBJ2-2, with D possibly matching TRBD1 (6 bases). This CDR3 region has 15 residues. Germline V gene lookup returns CDR1 LNHDA and CDR2 SQIVND (reference sequence). Trimming left V 3 bases short and J 7 bases short, with 15 bases between. Together with reference TRBV19 and TRBJ2-2, the CDR3 gives the full variable domain: DGGITQSPKYLFRKEGQNVTLSCEQNLNHDAMYWYRQDPGQGLRLIYYSQIVNDFQKGDIAEGYSVSREKKESFPLTVTSAQKNPTAFYLCASSIWAGDFGELFFGEGSRLTVL.

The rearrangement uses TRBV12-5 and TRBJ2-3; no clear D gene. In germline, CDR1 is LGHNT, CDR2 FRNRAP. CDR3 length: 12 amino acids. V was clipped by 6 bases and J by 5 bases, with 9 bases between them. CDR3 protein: CASGFNGDTQYF. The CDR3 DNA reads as TGTGCTAGTGGCTTTAACGGAGATACGCAGTATTTT.

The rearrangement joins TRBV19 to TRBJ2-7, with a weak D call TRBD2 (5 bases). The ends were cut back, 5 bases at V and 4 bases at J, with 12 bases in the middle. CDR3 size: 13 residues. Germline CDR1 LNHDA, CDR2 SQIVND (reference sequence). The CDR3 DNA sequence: TGTGCCAGTAGTGGCTTCCGGGGATACGAGCAGTACTTC. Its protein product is CASSGFRGYEQYF.

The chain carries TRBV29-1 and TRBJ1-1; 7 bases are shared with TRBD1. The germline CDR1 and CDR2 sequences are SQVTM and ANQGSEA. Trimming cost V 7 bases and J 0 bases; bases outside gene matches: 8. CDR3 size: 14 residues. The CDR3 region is CSALPTGMNTEAFF. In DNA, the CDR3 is TGCAGCGCCCTCCCGACAGGGATGAACACTGAAGCTTTCTTT.

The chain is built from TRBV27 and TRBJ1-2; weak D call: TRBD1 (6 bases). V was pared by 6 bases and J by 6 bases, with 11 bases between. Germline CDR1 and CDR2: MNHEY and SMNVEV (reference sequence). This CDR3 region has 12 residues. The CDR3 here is CASRWTVDGYTF. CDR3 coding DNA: TGTGCCAGCAGGTGGACAGTGGATGGCTACACCTTC.

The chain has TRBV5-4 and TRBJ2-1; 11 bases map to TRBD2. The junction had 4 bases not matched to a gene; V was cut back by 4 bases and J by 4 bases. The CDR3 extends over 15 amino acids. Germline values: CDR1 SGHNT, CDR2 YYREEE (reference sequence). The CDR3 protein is CASSLTSGAYNEQFF. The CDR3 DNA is TGTGCCAGCAGCCTGACTAGCGGGGCTTACAATGAGCAGTTCTTC.

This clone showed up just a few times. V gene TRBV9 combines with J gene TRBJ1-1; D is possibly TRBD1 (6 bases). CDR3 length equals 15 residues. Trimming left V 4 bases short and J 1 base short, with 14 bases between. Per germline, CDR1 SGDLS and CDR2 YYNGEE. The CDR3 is CASSSGEIGNTEAFF. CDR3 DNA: TGTGCCAGCAGCTCAGGGGAGATTGGGAACACTGAAGCTTTCTTT.

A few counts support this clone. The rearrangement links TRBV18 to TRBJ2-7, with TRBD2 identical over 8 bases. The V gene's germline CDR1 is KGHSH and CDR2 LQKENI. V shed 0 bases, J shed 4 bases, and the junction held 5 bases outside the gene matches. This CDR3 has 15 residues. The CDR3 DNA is TGTGCCAGCTCACCACCGTCGGGGGGGATTTACGAGCAGTACTTC. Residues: CASSPPSGGIYEQYF.

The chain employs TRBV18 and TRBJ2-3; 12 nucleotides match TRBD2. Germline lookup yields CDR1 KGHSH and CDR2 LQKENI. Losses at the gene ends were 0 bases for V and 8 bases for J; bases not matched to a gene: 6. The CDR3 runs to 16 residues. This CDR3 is CASSPPSSGGAGTQYF. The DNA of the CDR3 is TGTGCCAGCTCACCACCGTCTAGCGGGGGGGCTGGTACGCAGTATTTT.

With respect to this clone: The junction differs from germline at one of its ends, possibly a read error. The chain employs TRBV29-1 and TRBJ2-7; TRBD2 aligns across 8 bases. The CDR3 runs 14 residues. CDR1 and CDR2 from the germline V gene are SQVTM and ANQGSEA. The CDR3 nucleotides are TGCAGCGTTGAGAGCGGGAGAGGGTCCTCCGAGCAGTACTTC. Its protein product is CSVESGRGSSEQYF.

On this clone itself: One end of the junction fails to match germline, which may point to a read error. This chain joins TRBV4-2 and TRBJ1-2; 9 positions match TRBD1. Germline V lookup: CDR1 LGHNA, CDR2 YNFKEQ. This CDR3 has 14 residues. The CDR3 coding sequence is TGTGCCAGCAGCTCCGGGACAGGGAAGCATGGCTACCCCTTC. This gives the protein CASSSGTGKHGYPF.

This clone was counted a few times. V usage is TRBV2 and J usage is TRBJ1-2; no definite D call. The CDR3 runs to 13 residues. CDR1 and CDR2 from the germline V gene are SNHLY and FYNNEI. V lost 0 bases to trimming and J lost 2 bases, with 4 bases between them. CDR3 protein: CASSEASNYGYTF. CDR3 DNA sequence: TGTGCCAGCAGTGAAGCGTCGAACTATGGCTACACCTTC.

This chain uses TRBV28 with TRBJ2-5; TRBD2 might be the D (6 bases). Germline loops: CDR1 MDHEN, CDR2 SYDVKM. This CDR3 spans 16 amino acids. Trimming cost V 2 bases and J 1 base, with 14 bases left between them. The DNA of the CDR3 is TGTGCCAGCAGTTTAACGGGGGACTTTATCCAAGAGACCCAGTACTTC. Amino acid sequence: CASSLTGDFIQETQYF.

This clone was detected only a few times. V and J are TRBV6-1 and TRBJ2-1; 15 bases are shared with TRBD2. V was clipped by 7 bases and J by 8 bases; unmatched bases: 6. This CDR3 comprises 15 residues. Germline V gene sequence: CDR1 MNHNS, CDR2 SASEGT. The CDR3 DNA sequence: TGTGCCAGCATTCCGGGACTAGCGGGAGGAGATGAGCAGTTCTTC. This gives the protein CASIPGLAGGDEQFF.

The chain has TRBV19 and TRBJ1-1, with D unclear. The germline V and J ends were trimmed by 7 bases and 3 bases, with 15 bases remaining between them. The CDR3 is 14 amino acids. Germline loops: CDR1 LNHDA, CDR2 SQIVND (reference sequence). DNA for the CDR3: TGTGCCAGTACCCTCGAGGCGGGATACACTGAAGCTTTCTTT. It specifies CASTLEAGYTEAFF.

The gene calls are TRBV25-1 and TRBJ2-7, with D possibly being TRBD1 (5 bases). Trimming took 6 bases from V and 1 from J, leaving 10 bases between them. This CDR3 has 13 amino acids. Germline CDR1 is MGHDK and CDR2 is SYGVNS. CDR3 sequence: CASRLDTSYEQYF. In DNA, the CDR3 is TGTGCCAGCAGGTTGGACACTTCCTACGAGCAGTACTTC.